The 10 T cell receptor beta chains in this list originate from one sample, sequenced in a study of cytomegalovirus exposure and HLA in healthy donors. The PCR made use of 60 Vbeta and 13 Jbeta primers. Profiled with immunoSEQ multiplex PCR; TCRdb holds only in-frame clones, not every one. In the table there are fewer than 45,000 clones, roughly nine tenths of which are singletons. Sample: PBMCs. The origin of the receptors is a woman between 18 and 29 years old in good health and CMV-seronegative.

This rearrangement joins TRBV11-1 to TRBJ2-1; 11 nucleotides match TRBD2. CDR1 is SGHAT, CDR2 FQDESV, per germline (reference sequence). The V and J ends lost 0 bases and 8 bases, in that order; junction bases with no gene match: 15. The CDR3 spans 19 residues. The CDR3 DNA reads TGTGCCAGCAGCTTAGCGAATAGCGGGAGGGCCGGGTTAGGAGATGAGCAGTTCTTC. Protein: CASSLANSGRAGLGDEQFF.

The chain recombines TRBV6-6 with TRBJ1-4, with D perhaps matching TRBD1 (6 bases). The CDR3 loop spans 14 amino acids. Germline V CDR1 and CDR2: MNHNY, SVGAGI (reference sequence). V gave up 6 bases and J gave up 8 bases, with 16 bases separating them. The CDR3 region has the DNA TGTGCCAGCAGCCCGACAGGCAGAGGGGAAAAACTGTTTTTT. Protein product: CASSPTGRGEKLFF.

This chain joins TRBV29-1 and TRBJ2-3; 7 bases fit TRBD2. J was trimmed by 1 base and V by 6 bases; bases with no gene match: 10. This CDR3 has 15 amino acids. Germline assignment: CDR1 SQVTM and CDR2 ANQGSEA. In DNA form, the CDR3 reads TGCAGCGTCCCCATGGCGGGAGTCGGCACAGATACGCAGTATTTT. Amino acids: CSVPMAGVGTDTQYF.

This sequence joins TRBV19 and TRBJ2-7; 8 bases line up with TRBD1. Germline CDR1 is LNHDA and CDR2 is SQIVND (reference sequence). The trim removed 6 bases at V and 3 bases at J, leaving 7 bases unmatched. This CDR3 region has 14 residues. As DNA, the CDR3 is TGTGCCAGTAGCAGATCCGGGACAGGCTACGAGCAGTACTTC. It specifies CASSRSGTGYEQYF.

The chain employs TRBV9 and TRBJ2-3; D is ambiguous. V lost 2 bases and J 5 bases, leaving 18 bases between the germline ends. The CDR3 is made up of 16 amino acids. Germline V gives CDR1 SGDLS, CDR2 YYNGEE. The CDR3 sequence: CASSVYSGVGKDTQYF. The CDR3, as DNA: TGTGCCAGCAGCGTTTACTCAGGCGTCGGTAAAGATACGCAGTATTTT.

The chain couples TRBV6-5 to TRBJ1-1, with a weak D call TRBD1 (6 bases). Germline values: CDR1 MNHEY, CDR2 SVGAGI. V lost 7 bases to trimming and J lost 2 bases, with 11 bases between them. The CDR3 loop spans 13 amino acids. CDR3 region: CASIPQGNTEAFF. The CDR3 DNA reads TGTGCCAGCATTCCACAGGGCAACACTGAAGCTTTCTTT.

As to this clone: Mismatch with germline at one junction end may stem from a read error. V is TRBV7-8 and J is TRBJ2-7; D possibly corresponds to TRBD2 (6 bases). Germline V gene data show CDR1 as SGHVS and CDR2 as FQNEAQ. The CDR3 contains 14 residues. The chain's CDR3 is CASSFGTYAYERYF. The CDR3 DNA reads TGTGCCAGCAGCTTCGGGACTTATGCCTACGAGCGGTACTTC.

This chain connects TRBV4-3 to TRBJ2-3; 13 bases are a match to TRBD2. Germline-derived CDR1 and CDR2 are LGHNA and YSLEER. Unmatched junction bases numbered 11, after V lost 4 bases and J lost 4 bases. This CDR3 contains 18 residues. In DNA form, the CDR3 reads TGCGCCAGCAGCCCCACACGGACTAGCGGGAGAGGAGCAGATACGCAGTATTTT. Translating gives CASSPTRTSGRGADTQYF.

V and J are TRBV13 and TRBJ2-3; 11 positions agree with TRBD2. The CDR3 totals 18 residues. Trimming removed 5 bases from V and 3 bases from J; junction bases left unmatched: 13. Germline V gene data show CDR1 as PRHDT and CDR2 as FYEKMQ (reference sequence). The chain's CDR3 is CASSLRGSGRAGTDTQYF. CDR3 sequence (DNA): TGTGCCAGCAGCCTCCGAGGTAGCGGGAGGGCCGGTACAGATACGCAGTATTTT.

A single count supports this clone. The rearrangement links TRBV20-1 to TRBJ2-7; D unclear. CDR3 length: 11 amino acids. Germline V CDR1 and CDR2: DFQATT, SNEGSKA (reference sequence). V was pared by 6 bases and J by 2 bases, with 8 bases between. CDR3 protein: CSATRTYEQYF. The DNA of the CDR3 is TGCAGTGCCACCAGAACCTACGAGCAGTACTTC.